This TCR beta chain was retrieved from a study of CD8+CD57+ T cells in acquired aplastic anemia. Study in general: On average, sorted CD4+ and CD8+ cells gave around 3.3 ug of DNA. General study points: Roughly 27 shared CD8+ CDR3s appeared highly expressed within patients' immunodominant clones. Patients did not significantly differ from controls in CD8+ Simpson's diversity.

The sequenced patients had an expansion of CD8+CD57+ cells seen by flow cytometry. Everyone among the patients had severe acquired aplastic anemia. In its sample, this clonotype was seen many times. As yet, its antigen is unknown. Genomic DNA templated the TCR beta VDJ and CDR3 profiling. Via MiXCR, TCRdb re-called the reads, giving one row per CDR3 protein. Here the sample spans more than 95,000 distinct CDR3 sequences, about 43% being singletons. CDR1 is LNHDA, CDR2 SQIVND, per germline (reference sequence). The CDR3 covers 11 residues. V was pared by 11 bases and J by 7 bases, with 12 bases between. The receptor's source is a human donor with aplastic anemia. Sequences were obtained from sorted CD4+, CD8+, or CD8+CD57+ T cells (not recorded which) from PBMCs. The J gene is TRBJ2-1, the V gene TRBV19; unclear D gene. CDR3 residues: CAAATDNEQFF. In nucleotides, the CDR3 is TGTGCCGCTGCCACAGATAATGAGCAGTTCTTC.